The 11 T cell receptor beta chains below were found in one sample sequenced in a study of blood T cell repertoires in COVID-19. The data were produced by immunoSEQ multiplex PCR, yet TCRdb's version contains in-frame clones alone and is incomplete. The table has around 33,000 clones, approximately 80% seen once. Sequences were obtained from peripheral blood. The receptors here all came from a man older than 75 with acute or convalescent COVID-19.

This sequence joins TRBV14 and TRBJ1-4; D is unclear. Trimming left V 1 base short and J 8 bases short, with 23 bases between. This CDR3 comprises 18 residues. In germline, CDR1 is SGHDN, CDR2 FVKESK. The CDR3 protein is CASSQVSGWNRLDEKLFF. In nucleotides, the CDR3 is TGTGCCAGCAGCCAAGTTTCGGGGTGGAATCGCCTCGACGAAAAACTGTTTTTT.

The chain uses TRBV3-1 (or the pseudogene TRBV3-2) and TRBJ2-2, with TRBD1 matching 9 bases. The V and J ends lost 4 bases and 0 bases, in that order; junction bases with no gene match: 3. CDR3 length: 16 residues. Germline CDR1 reads LGHDT; CDR2 reads YNNKEL (reference sequence). The CDR3 is CASSLRTGANTGELFF. Here the CDR3 DNA reads TGTGCCAGCAGCCTCAGGACAGGGGCGAACACCGGGGAGCTGTTTTTT.

This chain links TRBV10-3 with TRBJ2-1; tentatively, D is TRBD2 (7 bases). Germline CDR1 reads ENHRY; CDR2 reads SYGVKD. This CDR3 comprises 14 residues. The V and J ends lost 8 bases and 5 bases respectively, with 16 bases between them. DNA for the CDR3: TGTGCCATCGGGTGGGGGGGCCCTCACAATGAGCAGTTCTTC. As protein: CAIGWGGPHNEQFF.

This clone was seen just once. The gene calls are TRBV27 and TRBJ1-1; D remains ambiguous. Germline CDR1 MNHEY, CDR2 SMNVEV (reference sequence). V was trimmed by 7 bases and J by 4 bases, leaving 13 bases between them. This CDR3 region has 13 residues. The CDR3 here is CASTAAYGTEAFF. The DNA of the CDR3 is TGTGCCAGCACTGCCGCCTACGGCACTGAAGCTTTCTTT.

This clone was seen just once. The chain employs TRBV6-4 and TRBJ2-1, with 9 bases lining up with TRBD2. CDR1 MRHNA and CDR2 SNTAGT come from the germline V gene. Trimming at V came to 6 bases and at J to 4 bases, leaving 7 bases not matched to a gene. The CDR3 is 15 amino acids. The CDR3 reads CASSPLAGLYNEQFF. The CDR3 region has the DNA TGTGCCAGCAGCCCTCTAGCGGGGCTTTACAATGAGCAGTTCTTC.

The V call is TRBV19, the J call TRBJ2-3, with 8 bases lining up with TRBD1. J was trimmed by 3 bases and V by 10 bases; bases with no gene match: 9. Germline V gene lookup returns CDR1 LNHDA and CDR2 SQIVND (reference sequence). The CDR3 sequence is 14 residues long. The CDR3 loop is CATGQGPSTDTQYF. As DNA, the CDR3 is TGTGCCACCGGACAGGGACCTTCGACAGATACGCAGTATTTT.

This clone was seen only once. The V gene is TRBV6-2 or TRBV6-3, the J gene TRBJ2-1; a possible D gene is TRBD2 (6 bases). The V gene lost 2 bases and the J gene lost 4 bases, with 12 bases spanning the gap. CDR3 size: 15 residues. Germline CDR1 is MNHEY and CDR2 is SVGEGT. CDR3 bases: TGTGCCAGCAGTTACGGTGTTAGCGGATACAATGAGCAGTTCTTC. Residues: CASSYGVSGYNEQFF.

The chain is built from TRBV24-1 and TRBJ2-1; 9 bases agree with TRBD2. J was trimmed by 5 bases and V by 5 bases; bases with no gene match: 6. Germline loops: CDR1 KGHDR, CDR2 SFDVKD. This CDR3 has 15 residues. The CDR3 sequence: CATSAPSGGHNEQFF. CDR3 coding DNA: TGTGCCACCAGTGCCCCCAGCGGGGGGCACAATGAGCAGTTCTTC.

In this sample, this clone turned up once. The chain is built from TRBV12-5 and TRBJ2-3; D possibly corresponds to TRBD2 (5 bases). The germline V gene encodes CDR1 LGHNT and CDR2 FRNRAP. V was cut by 5 bases and J by 3 bases, with 9 bases left in between. This CDR3 has 13 amino acids. CDR3 protein: CASGPSGTDTQYF. For the CDR3, the DNA is TGTGCTAGTGGTCCGTCGGGGACAGATACGCAGTATTTT.

This clone appeared once. This sequence joins TRBV19 and TRBJ2-1; possible D gene TRBD2, 6 bases. CDR1 LNHDA and CDR2 SQIVND come from the germline V gene (reference sequence). Trimming removed 6 bases from V and 6 bases from J, with 12 bases in between. The CDR3 length is 13 residues. The CDR3 spells CASRVEGLNEQFF. CDR3 bases: TGTGCCAGTAGGGTCGAGGGACTCAATGAGCAGTTCTTC.

This clone turned up a few times. This sequence joins TRBV7-9 and TRBJ2-7, with 9 bases fitting TRBD1. After removal of 5 bases from V and 3 bases from J, the junction contained 8 bases not matched to a gene. This CDR3 has 15 amino acids. CDR1 and CDR2 from the germline V gene are SEHNR and FQNEAQ (reference sequence). As DNA, the CDR3 is TGTGCCAGCAGCACAGTGGACAGGGGAGGCTACGAGCAGTACTTC. This encodes CASSTVDRGGYEQYF. Full variable domain (remainder filled in from reference TRBV7-9 and TRBJ2-7): DTGVSQNPRHKITKRGQNVTFRCDPISEHNRLYWYRQTLGQGPEFLTYFQNEAQLEKSRLLSDRFSAERPKGSFSTLEIQRTEQGDSAMYLCASSTVDRGGYEQYFGPGTRLTVT.